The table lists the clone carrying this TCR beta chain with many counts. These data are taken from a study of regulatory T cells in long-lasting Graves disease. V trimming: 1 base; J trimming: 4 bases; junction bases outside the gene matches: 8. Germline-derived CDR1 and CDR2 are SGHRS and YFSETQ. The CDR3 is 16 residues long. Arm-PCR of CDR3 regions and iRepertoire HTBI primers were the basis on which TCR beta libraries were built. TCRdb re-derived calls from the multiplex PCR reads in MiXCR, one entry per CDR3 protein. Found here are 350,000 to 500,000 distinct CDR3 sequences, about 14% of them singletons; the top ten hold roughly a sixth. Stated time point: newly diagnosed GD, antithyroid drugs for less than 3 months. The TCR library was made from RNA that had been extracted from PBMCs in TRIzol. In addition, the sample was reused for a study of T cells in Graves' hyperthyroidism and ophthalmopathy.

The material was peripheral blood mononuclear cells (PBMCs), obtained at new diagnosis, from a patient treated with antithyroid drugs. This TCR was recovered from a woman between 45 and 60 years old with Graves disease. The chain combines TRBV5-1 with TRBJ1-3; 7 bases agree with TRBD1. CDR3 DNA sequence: TGCGCCAGCAGCTTGACGCCGACAGGGCCCGGAAACACCATATATTTT. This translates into CASSLTPTGPGNTIYF. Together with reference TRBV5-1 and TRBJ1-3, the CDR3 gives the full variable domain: KAGVTQTPRYLIKTRGQQVTLSCSPISGHRSVSWYQQTPGQGLQFLFEYFSETQRNKGNFPGRFSGRQFSNSRSEMNVSTLELGDSALYLCASSLTPTGPGNTIYFGEGSWLTVV.